This record concerns one T cell receptor (beta chain) sequence. Authors' analysis steps: Amplification of reference gene primers was used by the study to estimate nucleated cell counts. Sequencing was performed with immunoSEQ multiplex PCR; in TCRdb, only in-frame clones are kept and a portion is missing. From that table come the V and J calls and clone size; the DNA was used to work out D and trimming. The profile covers 240,000 or so clones, with about four fifths appearing a single time and approximately 2% taken by the ten largest. These data come from a study of blood T cell repertoires in COVID-19. Study-level background: COVID-19 samples, acute and convalescent, were from the United States, Italy and Spain. Sample material is recorded as cDNA or gDNA derived from T cells, B-cell-depleted T cells, or PBMCs.

The CDR3 covers 17 residues. V shed 4 bases, J shed 7 bases, and the junction held 13 bases outside the gene matches. Looked up from germline, CDR1 is SGHDN and CDR2 is FVKESK. Sample: peripheral blood. This TCR was recovered from a man younger than 45 who had recovered from COVID-19. The chain carries TRBV14 and TRBJ2-3, with 11 bases identical to TRBD2. The CDR3 coding sequence is TGTGCCAGCAGCCCTATCGGTGCTAGCGGGGGGAAAAATACGCAGTATTTT. This codes for CASSPIGASGGKNTQYF.